This T cell receptor (beta chain) appears in the sequencing data of a study of T-cell reconstitution after alpha-beta-depleted transplantation in children. Germline V CDR1 and CDR2: SGDLS, YYNGEE. The CDR3 has 15 residues. V was trimmed by 0 bases and J by 3 bases, leaving 10 bases between them. This clonotype came up many times. Its antigen is undetermined. As it was prepared, the TCRbeta library received unique molecular identifiers. TCRdb re-analysed the PCR reads in MiXCR, keeping a single row per CDR3 protein. The repertoire holds hundreds of thousands of distinct CDR3 sequences, with around 14% as singletons. Points from the study as a whole: Reportedly, roughly two months post-transplant, alpha-beta T cells arose from several hundred expanded graft clones. Newly produced T cells mostly accounted for T-cell counts and diversity one year post-transplant.

The rearrangement joins TRBV9 to TRBJ1-5; D gene unclear. This material consisted of PBMCs, taken before TCRalphabeta/CD19-depleted stem cell transplant. This clonotype was obtained from a girl aged 2 to 10 with congenital amegakaryocytic thrombocytopenia, due to receive a stem cell transplant. As DNA, the CDR3 is TGTGCCAGCAGCGTAGAGTTTACAATCAATCAGCCCCAGCATTTT. Translated: CASSVEFTINQPQHF.